The 8 T cell receptor beta chains presented below share a single source sample, sequenced in a study of cytomegalovirus exposure and HLA in healthy donors. 60 Vbeta and 13 Jbeta primers were used in PCR. TCRdb's table, derived via immunoSEQ multiplex PCR, lists solely in-frame clones and lacks some. The repertoire consists of about 120,000 clones, with more than 80% occurring once and the leading ten covering 7% to 9.5%. Sequenced sample: PBMCs. Receptors were obtained from a man aged 25-45 years in good health and CMV-seropositive.

The chain combines TRBV12-5 with TRBJ2-1, with a tentative D call TRBD2 (6 bases). From germline, CDR1 is LGHNT and CDR2 FRNRAP. Trimming stripped 6 bases from V and 7 bases from J, with 10 bases between. The length of the CDR3 is 12 residues. In nucleotides, the CDR3 is TGTGCTAGTGGCACTCTAGCGAATGAGCAGTTCTTC. Translating gives CASGTLANEQFF.

The gene calls are TRBV18 and TRBJ2-7; 8 bases line up with TRBD1. J gave up 3 bases and V 6 bases, and 7 bases lay outside the gene matches. CDR1 and CDR2 from the germline V gene are KGHSH and LQKENI. The CDR3 length is 14 residues. CDR3 DNA: TGTGCCAGCTCTGTCGGGACAGGATACTACGAGCAGTACTTC. Encoded protein: CASSVGTGYYEQYF.

The gene calls are TRBV19 and TRBJ2-7, with 8 bases that match TRBD1. This CDR3 is 16 amino acids long. CDR1 LNHDA and CDR2 SQIVND come from the germline V gene (reference sequence). V was pared by 4 bases and J by 3 bases, with 11 bases of the junction left unmatched. The CDR3 DNA is TGTGCCAGTAGTAGCAAAGACAGGGGAAGAGACTACGAGCAGTACTTC. Amino acid sequence: CASSSKDRGRDYEQYF.

V usage is TRBV30 and J usage is TRBJ1-1; tentatively, D is TRBD1 (6 bases). Germline lookup yields CDR1 GTSNPN and CDR2 SVGIG (reference sequence). CDR3 length: 13 residues. With 6 bases removed from V and 1 base from J, the gap between germline ends came to 12 bases. The DNA of the CDR3 is TGTGCCTGCCGGGGGGGCGGGAACACTGAAGCTTTCTTT. Amino acids: CACRGGGNTEAFF.

The rearrangement joins TRBV9 to TRBJ2-7; 10 bases align to TRBD2. CDR3 length equals 15 residues. Looked up from germline, CDR1 is SGDLS and CDR2 is YYNGEE. After removal of 0 bases from V and 3 bases from J, the junction contained 3 bases not matched to a gene. The CDR3 sequence: CASSVGLAGDYEQYF. The CDR3, as DNA: TGTGCCAGCAGCGTAGGTCTAGCGGGGGACTACGAGCAGTACTTC.

J is TRBJ2-1 and V is TRBV6-6, with 7 bases lining up with TRBD2. This CDR3 is built from 15 residues. The germline V gene has CDR1 MNHNY and CDR2 SVGAGI (reference sequence). V shed 0 bases and J 5 bases; nucleotides not matched to a gene: 4. CDR3 loop: CASSYSSLADNEQFF. CDR3 in DNA: TGTGCCAGCAGTTACTCGAGTCTAGCGGACAATGAGCAGTTCTTC.

The V gene is TRBV29-1, the J gene TRBJ1-1, with 8 positions matching TRBD1. CDR3 size: 11 residues. The trim removed 6 bases at V and 11 bases at J, leaving 8 bases unmatched. The V gene's germline CDR1 is SQVTM and CDR2 ANQGSEA. For the CDR3, the DNA is TGCAGCGTCCTCTCGAACAGGGGGGCTTTCTTT. Protein: CSVLSNRGAFF.

This chain uses TRBV7-2 with TRBJ1-6; TRBD1 might be the D (6 bases). V was pared by 3 bases and J by 4 bases, with 13 bases between. This CDR3 is built from 16 residues. CDR1 is SGHTA and CDR2 is FQGNSA in the germline V gene. CDR3 in amino acids: CASSLVPRGYNSPLHF. In DNA, the CDR3 is TGTGCCAGCAGCTTGGTTCCCAGGGGATATAATTCACCCCTCCACTTT.